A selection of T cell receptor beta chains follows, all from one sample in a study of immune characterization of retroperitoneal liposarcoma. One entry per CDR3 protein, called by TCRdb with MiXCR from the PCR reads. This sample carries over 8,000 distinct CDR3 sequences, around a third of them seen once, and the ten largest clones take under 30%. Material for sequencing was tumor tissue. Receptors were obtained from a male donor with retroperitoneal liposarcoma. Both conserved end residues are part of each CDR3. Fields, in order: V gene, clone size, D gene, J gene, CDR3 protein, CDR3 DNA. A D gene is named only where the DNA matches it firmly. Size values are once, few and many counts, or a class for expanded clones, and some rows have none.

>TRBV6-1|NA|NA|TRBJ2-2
CASSRSGGANTGELFF
TGTGCCAGCAGCCGTAGCGGAGGGGCGAACACCGGGGAGCTGTTTTTT
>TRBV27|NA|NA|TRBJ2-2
CASSLITSGELFF
TGTGCCAGCAGTTTGATTACTAGCGGGGAGCTGTTTTTT
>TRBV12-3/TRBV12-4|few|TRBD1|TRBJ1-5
CASSWGQNQPQHF
TGTGCCAGCAGTTGGGGACAGAATCAGCCCCAGCATTTT
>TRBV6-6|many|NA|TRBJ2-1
CASSYDTLETQFF
TGTGCCAGCAGTTACGACACTCTCGAGACCCAGTTCTTC
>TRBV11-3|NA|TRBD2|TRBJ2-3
CASSLVDVAGGRSADTQYF
TGTGCCAGCAGCTTAGTAGACGTGGCGGGAGGTCGGAGTGCAGATACGCAGTATTTT
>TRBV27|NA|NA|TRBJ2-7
CASSYRGGAIFYEQYF
TGTGCCAGCAGTTACCGAGGGGGGGCGATTTTCTACGAGCAGTACTTC
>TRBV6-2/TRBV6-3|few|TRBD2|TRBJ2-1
CASRDLAGGLYNEQFF
TGTGCCAGCAGAGATCTAGCGGGAGGCCTCTACAATGAGCAGTTCTTC
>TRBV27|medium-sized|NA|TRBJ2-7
CASSLWGSAYEQYF
TGTGCCAGCAGTTTATGGGGCAGCGCCTACGAGCAGTACTTC
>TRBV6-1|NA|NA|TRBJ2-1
CASSDRVEGLYEQFF
TGTGCCAGCAGTGACCGGGTCGAGGGGCTCTACGAGCAGTTCTTC
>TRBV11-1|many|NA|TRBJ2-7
CASSQGVFEQYF
TGTGCCAGCAGCCAAGGGGTTTTCGAGCAGTACTTC
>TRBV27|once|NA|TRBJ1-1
CASTKNPRDTEAFF
TGTGCCAGCACCAAAAACCCCCGGGACACTGAAGCTTTCTTT
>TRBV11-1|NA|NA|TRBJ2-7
CASSSDGSYEQYF
TGTGCCAGCAGCTCGGACGGCTCCTACGAGCAGTACTTC
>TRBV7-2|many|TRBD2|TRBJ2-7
CASSLVGASGRGNEQYF
TGTGCCAGCAGCTTAGTCGGGGCTAGCGGGAGAGGGAATGAGCAGTACTTC
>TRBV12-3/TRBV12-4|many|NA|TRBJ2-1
CASSFHYEQFF
TGTGCCAGCAGTTTCCACTACGAGCAGTTCTTC
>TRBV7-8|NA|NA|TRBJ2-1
CASSLSRRVTVLVSETQFF
TGTGCCAGCAGCTTAAGTCGCAGGGTGACCGTTTTGGTTAGTGAGACCCAGTTCTTC
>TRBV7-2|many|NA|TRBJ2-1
CASSLNQETQFF
TGTGCCAGCAGCTTAAACCAAGAGACCCAGTTCTTC
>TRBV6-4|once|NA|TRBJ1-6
CASSEGTENSPLHF
TGTGCCAGCAGTGAGGGAACAGAAAATTCACCCCTCCACTTT
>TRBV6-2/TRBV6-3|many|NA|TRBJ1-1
CASSYPSRGAREAFF
TGTGCCAGCAGTTACCCCTCTAGGGGGGCGCGAGAAGCTTTCTTT
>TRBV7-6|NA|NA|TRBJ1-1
CASSLEVNTEAFF
TGTGCCAGCAGCTTAGAGGTGAACACTGAAGCTTTCTTT
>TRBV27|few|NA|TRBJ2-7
CASSSRGGYYEQYF
TGTGCCAGCAGTTCGAGGGGGGGATACTACGAGCAGTACTTC
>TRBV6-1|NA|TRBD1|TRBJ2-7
CASRERQGVTSDGYEQYF
TGTGCCAGCAGGGAGAGACAGGGTGTTACCTCTGATGGGTACGAGCAGTACTTC
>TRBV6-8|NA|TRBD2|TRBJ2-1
CASSPYSGSGNNEQFF
TGTGCCAGCAGTCCTTATAGCGGGAGCGGGAACAATGAGCAGTTCTTC
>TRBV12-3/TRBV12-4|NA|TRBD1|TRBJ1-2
CASTPGQGISLVSGYTF
TGTGCCAGCACCCCGGGACAGGGAATTAGCCTGGTGAGTGGCTACACCTTC
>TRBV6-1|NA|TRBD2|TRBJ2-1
CASSRPSSGRAAEQFF
TGTGCCAGCAGTCGTCCTTCTAGCGGGAGGGCCGCTGAGCAGTTCTTC
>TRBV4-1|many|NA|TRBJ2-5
CASSQEFQSETQYF
TGCGCCAGCAGCCAAGAGTTTCAGTCTGAGACCCAGTACTTC